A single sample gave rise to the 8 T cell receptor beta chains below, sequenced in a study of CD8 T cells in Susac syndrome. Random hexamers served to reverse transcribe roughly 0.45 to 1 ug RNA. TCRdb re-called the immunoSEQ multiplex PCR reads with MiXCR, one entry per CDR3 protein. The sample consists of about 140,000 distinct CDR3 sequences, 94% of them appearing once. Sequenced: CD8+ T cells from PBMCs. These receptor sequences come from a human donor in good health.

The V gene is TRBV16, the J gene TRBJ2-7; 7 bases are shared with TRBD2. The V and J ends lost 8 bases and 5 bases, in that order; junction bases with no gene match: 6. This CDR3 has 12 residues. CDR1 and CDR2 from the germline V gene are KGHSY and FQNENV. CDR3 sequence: CASFSGVDEQYF. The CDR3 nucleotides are TGTGCCAGCTTCAGCGGGGTCGACGAGCAGTACTTC.

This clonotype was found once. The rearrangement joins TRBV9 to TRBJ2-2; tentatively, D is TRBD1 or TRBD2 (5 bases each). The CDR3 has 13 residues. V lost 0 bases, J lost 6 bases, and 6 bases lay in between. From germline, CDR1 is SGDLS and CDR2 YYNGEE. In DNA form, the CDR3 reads TGTGCCAGCAGCGTAGGAGGGGCCGGGGAGCTGTTTTTT. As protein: CASSVGGAGELFF.

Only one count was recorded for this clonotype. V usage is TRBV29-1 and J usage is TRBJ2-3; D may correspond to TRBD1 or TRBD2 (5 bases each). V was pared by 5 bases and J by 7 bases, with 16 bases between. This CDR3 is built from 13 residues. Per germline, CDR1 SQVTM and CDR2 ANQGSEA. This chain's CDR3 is CSVSYPGPNTQYF. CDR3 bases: TGCAGCGTTTCCTACCCGGGACCAAATACGCAGTATTTT.

CDR3 residues: CSVKTSGSYEQYF. DNA for the CDR3: TGCAGCGTTAAGACTAGCGGTTCCTACGAGCAGTACTTC. This chain links TRBV29-1 with TRBJ2-7; 9 bases line up with TRBD2. V dropped 5 bases and J dropped 1; count of bases not matched to a gene: 3. Germline V gene sequence: CDR1 SQVTM, CDR2 ANQGSEA. CDR3 length: 13 amino acids.

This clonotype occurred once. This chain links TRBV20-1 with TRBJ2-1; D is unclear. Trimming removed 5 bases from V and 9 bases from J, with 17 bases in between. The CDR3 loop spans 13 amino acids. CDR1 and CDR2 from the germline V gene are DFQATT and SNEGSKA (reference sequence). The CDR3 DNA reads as TGCAGTGCTTGGGTCTACTTAGGCCCTGAGCAGTTCTTC. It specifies CSAWVYLGPEQFF.

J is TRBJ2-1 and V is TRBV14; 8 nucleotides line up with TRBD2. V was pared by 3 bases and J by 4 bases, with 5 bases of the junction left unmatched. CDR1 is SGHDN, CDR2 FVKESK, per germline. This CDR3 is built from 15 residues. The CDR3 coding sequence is TGTGCCAGCAGCCAGACTAGCGTATTATACAATGAGCAGTTCTTC. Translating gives CASSQTSVLYNEQFF.

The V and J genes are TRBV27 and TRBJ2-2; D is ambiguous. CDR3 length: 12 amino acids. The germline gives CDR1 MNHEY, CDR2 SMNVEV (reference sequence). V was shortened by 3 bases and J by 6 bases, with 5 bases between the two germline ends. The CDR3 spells CASSLISGELFF. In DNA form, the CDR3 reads TGTGCCAGCAGTTTGATATCCGGGGAGCTGTTTTTT.

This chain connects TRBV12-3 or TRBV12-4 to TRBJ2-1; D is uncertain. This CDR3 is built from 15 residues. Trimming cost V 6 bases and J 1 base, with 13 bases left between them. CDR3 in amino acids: CASSHAGWSYNEQFF. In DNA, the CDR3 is TGTGCCAGCAGCCATGCAGGTTGGTCCTACAATGAGCAGTTCTTC.